This TCR beta chain was recorded in a study of identifying expanded T cells in peripheral blood. Study-wide findings and caveats: Approximately two-week clone count variance significantly increased as total template count grew. Over around two and four weeks, about 15 and 19 clones changed, versus 1.2 between replicates.

During the collection period, no donor immune events like infections were recorded. On this clone: Its target is not known.

Germline CDR1 and CDR2: SGHRS and YFSETQ. The CDR3 covers 16 residues. V lost 1 base and J lost 2, with 12 bases in between. The data were produced by immunoSEQ multiplex PCR, yet TCRdb's version contains in-frame clones alone and is incomplete. This sample has about 130,000 clones; approximately 86% occur once, and the top ten carry roughly 7.9%. Sequencing was done on a sample of blood. The TCR comes from a person aged 18 to 75 in good health. The V and J genes are TRBV5-1 and TRBJ2-2; tentative D call: TRBD1 (7 bases). CDR3 bases: TGCGCCAGCAGCTTGTTACAGGGGACTAACACCGGGGAGCTGTTTTTT. The encoded protein is CASSLLQGTNTGELFF. Together with reference TRBV5-1 and TRBJ2-2, the CDR3 gives the full variable domain: KAGVTQTPRYLIKTRGQQVTLSCSPISGHRSVSWYQQTPGQGLQFLFEYFSETQRNKGNFPGRFSGRQFSNSRSEMNVSTLELGDSALYLCASSLLQGTNTGELFFGEGSRLTVL.